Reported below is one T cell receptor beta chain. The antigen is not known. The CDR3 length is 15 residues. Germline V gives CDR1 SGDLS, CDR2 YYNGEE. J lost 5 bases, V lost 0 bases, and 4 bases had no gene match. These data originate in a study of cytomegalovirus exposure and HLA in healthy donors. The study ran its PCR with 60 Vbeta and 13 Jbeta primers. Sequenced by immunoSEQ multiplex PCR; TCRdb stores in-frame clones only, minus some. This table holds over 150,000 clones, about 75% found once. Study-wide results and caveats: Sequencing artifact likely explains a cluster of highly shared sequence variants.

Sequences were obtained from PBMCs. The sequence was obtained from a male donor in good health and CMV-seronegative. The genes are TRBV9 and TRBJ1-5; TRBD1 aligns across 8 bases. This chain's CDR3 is CASSVDGTGDQPQHF. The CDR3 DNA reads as TGTGCCAGCAGCGTAGACGGGACAGGTGATCAGCCCCAGCATTTT. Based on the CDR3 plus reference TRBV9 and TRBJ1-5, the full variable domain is DSGVTQTPKHLITATGQRVTLRCSPRSGDLSVYWYQQSLDQGLQFLIQYYNGEERAKGNILERFSAQQFPDLHSELNLSSLELGDSALYFCASSVDGTGDQPQHFGDGTRLSIL.